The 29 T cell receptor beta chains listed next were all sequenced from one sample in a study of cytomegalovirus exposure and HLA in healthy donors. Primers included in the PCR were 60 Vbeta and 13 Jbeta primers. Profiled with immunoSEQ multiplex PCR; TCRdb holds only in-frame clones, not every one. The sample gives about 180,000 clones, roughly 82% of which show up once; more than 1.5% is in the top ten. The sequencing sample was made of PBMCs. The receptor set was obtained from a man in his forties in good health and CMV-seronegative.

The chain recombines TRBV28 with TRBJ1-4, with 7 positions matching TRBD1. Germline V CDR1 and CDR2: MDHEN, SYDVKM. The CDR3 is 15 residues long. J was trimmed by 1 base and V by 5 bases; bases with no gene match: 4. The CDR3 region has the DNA TGTGCCAGCAGTCCCCAGGGGGGAACTAATGAAAAACTGTTTTTT. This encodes CASSPQGGTNEKLFF.

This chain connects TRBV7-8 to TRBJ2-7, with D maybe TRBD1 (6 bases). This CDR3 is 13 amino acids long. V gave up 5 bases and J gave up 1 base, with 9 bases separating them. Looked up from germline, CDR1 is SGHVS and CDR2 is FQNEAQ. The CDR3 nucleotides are TGTGCCAGCAGCCCCGACAGGTCCTACGAGCAGTACTTC. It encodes CASSPDRSYEQYF. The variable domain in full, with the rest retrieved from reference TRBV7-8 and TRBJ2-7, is GAGVSQSPRYKVAKRGQDVALRCDPISGHVSLFWYQQALGQGPEFLTYFQNEAQLDKSGLPSDRFFAERPEGSVSTLKIQRTQQEDSAVYLCASSPDRSYEQYFGPGTRLTVT.

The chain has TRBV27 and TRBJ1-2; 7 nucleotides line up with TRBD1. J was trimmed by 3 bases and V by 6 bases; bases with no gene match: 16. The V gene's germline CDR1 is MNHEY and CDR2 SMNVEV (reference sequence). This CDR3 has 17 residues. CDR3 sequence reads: CASRLRKGAEGYYGYTF. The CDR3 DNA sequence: TGTGCCAGCAGACTCCGCAAGGGGGCGGAAGGGTACTATGGCTACACCTTC.

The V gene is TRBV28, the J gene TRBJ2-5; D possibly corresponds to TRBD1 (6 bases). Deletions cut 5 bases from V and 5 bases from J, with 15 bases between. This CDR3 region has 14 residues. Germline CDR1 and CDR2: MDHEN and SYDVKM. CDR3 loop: CASSLQGVIETQYF. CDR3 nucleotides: TGTGCCAGCAGTCTACAGGGTGTGATTGAGACCCAGTACTTC.

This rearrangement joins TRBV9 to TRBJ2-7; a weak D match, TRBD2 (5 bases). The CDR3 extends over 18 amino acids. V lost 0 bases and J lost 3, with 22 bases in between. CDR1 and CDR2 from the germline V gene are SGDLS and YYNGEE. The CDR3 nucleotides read TGTGCCAGCAGCGTAGTAGTACTACTAGAATCCCCCGACTACGAGCAGTACTTC. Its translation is CASSVVVLLESPDYEQYF.

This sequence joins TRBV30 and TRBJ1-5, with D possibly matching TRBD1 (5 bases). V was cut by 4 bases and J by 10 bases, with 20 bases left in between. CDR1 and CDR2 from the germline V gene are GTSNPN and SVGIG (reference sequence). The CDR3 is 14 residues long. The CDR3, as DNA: TGTGCCTGGACCAGACAAGGATGGGGGGGACCCCAGCATTTT. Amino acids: CAWTRQGWGGPQHF.

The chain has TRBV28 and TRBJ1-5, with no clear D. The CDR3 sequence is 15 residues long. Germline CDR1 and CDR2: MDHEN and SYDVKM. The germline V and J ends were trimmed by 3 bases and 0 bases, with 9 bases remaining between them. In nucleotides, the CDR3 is TGTGCCAGCAGTTTGGTTAGCCTTAGCAATCAGCCCCAGCATTTT. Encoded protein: CASSLVSLSNQPQHF.

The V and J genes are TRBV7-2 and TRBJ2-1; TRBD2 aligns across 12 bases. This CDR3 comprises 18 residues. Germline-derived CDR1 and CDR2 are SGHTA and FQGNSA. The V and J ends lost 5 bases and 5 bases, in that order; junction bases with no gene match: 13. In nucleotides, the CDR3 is TGTGCCAGCAGCCGGGTCGTGGCTAGCGGGAGGGCCAACAATGAGCAGTTCTTC. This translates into CASSRVVASGRANNEQFF.

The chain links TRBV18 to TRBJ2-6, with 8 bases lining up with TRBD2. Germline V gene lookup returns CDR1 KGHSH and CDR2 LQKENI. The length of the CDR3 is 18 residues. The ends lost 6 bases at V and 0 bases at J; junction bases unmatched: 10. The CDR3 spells CASSQSGGGNSGANVLTF. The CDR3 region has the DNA TGTGCCAGCTCGCAAAGCGGGGGAGGAAACTCTGGGGCCAACGTCCTGACTTTC.

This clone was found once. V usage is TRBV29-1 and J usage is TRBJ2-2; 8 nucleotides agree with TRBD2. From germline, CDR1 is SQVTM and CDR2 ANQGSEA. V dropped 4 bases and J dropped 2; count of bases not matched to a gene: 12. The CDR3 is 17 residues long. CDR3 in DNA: TGCAGCGTTGTCCGGGGGGGCCTCCTAACTAACACCGGGGAGCTGTTTTTT. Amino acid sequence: CSVVRGGLLTNTGELFF.

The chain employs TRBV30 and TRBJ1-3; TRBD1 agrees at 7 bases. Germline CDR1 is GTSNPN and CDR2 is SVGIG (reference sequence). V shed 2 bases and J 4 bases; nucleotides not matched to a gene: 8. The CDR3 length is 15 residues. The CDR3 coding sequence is TGTGCCTGGAGTATCAACAGGGGATCAGGAAACACCATATATTTT. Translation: CAWSINRGSGNTIYF.

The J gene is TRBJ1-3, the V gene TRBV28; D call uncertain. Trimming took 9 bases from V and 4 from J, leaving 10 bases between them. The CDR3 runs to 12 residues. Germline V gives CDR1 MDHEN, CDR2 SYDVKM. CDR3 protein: CASIGVGNTIYF. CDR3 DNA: TGTGCCAGTATCGGGGTAGGAAACACCATATATTTT.

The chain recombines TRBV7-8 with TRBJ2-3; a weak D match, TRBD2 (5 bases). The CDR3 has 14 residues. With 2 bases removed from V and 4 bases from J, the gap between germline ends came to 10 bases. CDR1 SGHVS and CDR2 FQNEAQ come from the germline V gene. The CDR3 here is CASSLIPGSDTQYF. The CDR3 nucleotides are TGTGCCAGCAGCTTAATCCCGGGGTCAGATACGCAGTATTTT.

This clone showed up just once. The CDR3 nucleotides read TGTGCCAGCAGCGTAGGCGGGACAGTGAACACTGAAGCTTTCTTT. This encodes CASSVGGTVNTEAFF. The rearrangement joins TRBV9 to TRBJ1-1, with TRBD1 identical over 7 bases. The CDR3 length is 15 residues. Per the germline V gene, CDR1 is SGDLS and CDR2 is YYNGEE. V lost 0 bases and J lost 0; bases outside the gene matches: 2.

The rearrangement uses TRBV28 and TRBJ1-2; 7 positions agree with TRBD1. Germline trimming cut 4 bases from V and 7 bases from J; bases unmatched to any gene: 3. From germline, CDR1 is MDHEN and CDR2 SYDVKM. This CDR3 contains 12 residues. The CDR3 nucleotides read TGTGCCAGCAGTTCGACAGGGTTTGGCTACACCTTC. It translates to CASSSTGFGYTF.

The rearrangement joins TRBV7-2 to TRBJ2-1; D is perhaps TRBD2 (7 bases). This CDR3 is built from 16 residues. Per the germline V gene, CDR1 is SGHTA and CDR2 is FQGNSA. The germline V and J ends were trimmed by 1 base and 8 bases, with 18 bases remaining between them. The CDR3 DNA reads TGTGCCAGCAGCTTAGTTCCGAGGGGGGGCCGTGATGAGCAGTTCTTC. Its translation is CASSLVPRGGRDEQFF.

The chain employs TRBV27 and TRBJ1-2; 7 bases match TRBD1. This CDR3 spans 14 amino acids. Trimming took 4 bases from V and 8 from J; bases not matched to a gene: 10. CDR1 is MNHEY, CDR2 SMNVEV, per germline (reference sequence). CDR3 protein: CASSSTTGKSGYTF. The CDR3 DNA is TGTGCCAGCAGTTCCACGACAGGGAAAAGCGGCTACACCTTC.

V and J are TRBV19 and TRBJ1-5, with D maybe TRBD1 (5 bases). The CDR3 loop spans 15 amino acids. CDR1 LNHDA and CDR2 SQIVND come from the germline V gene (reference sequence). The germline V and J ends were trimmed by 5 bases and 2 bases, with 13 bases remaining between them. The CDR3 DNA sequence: TGTGCCAGTAGTGATCAGGGAGGGGGCAATCAGCCCCAGCATTTT. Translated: CASSDQGGGNQPQHF. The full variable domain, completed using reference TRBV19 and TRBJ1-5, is DGGITQSPKYLFRKEGQNVTLSCEQNLNHDAMYWYRQDPGQGLRLIYYSQIVNDFQKGDIAEGYSVSREKKESFPLTVTSAQKNPTAFYLCASSDQGGGNQPQHFGDGTRLSIL.

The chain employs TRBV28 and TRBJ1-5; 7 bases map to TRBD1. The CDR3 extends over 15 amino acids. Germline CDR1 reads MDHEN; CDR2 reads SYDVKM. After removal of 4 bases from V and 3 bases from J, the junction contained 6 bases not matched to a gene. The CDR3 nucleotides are TGTGCCAGCAGTTCCCCGGGACAGATCAATCAGCCCCAGCATTTT. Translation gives CASSSPGQINQPQHF.

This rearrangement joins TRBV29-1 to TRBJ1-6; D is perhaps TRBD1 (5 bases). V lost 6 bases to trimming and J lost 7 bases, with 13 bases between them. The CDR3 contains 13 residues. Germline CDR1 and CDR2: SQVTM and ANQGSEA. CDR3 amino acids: CSVAMTANSPLHF. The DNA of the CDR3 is TGCAGCGTCGCGATGACAGCAAATTCACCCCTCCACTTT. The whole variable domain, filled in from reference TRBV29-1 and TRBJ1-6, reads SAVISQKPSRDICQRGTSLTIQCQVDSQVTMMFWYRQQPGQSLTLIATANQGSEATYESGFVIDKFPISRPNLTFSTLTVSNMSPEDSSIYLCSVAMTANSPLHFGNGTRLTVT.

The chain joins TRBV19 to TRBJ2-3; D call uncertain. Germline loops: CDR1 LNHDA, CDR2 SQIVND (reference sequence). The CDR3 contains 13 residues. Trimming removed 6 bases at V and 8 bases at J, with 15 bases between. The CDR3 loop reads CASRNAVPGTQYF. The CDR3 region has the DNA TGTGCCAGTAGGAATGCGGTCCCGGGTACGCAGTATTTT.

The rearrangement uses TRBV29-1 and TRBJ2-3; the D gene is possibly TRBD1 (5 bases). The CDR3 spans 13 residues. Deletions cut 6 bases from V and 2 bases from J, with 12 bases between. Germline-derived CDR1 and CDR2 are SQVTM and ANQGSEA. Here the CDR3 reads CSVPTAYTDTQYF. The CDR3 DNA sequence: TGCAGCGTACCGACAGCGTACACAGATACGCAGTATTTT.

The CDR3 bases are TGTGCCAGCAAAAGGGGGCCCAACAATGAGCAGTTCTTC. This sequence encodes CASKRGPNNEQFF. This chain links TRBV6-5 with TRBJ2-1; 7 bases agree with TRBD1. This CDR3 is 13 amino acids long. The ends lost 7 bases at V and 5 bases at J; junction bases unmatched: 5. Germline CDR1 MNHEY, CDR2 SVGAGI.

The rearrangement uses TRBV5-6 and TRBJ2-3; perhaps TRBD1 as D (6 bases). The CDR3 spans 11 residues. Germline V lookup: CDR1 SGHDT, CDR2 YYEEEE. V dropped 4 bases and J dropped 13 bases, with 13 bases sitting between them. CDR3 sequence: CASSVHRDEYF. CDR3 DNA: TGTGCCAGCAGCGTCCACAGGGACGAGTATTTT.

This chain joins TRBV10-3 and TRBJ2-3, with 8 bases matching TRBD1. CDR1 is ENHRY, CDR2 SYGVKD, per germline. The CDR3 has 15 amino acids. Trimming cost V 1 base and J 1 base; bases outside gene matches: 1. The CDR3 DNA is TGTGCCATCAGTGAGTGGGGACAGGGCACAGATACGCAGTATTTT. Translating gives CAISEWGQGTDTQYF.

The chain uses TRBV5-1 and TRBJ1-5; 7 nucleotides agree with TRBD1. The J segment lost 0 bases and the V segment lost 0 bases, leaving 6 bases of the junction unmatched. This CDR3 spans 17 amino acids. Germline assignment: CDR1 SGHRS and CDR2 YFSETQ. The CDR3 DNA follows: TGCGCCAGCAGCTTGGGGGAGACAGGGTTTAGCAATCAGCCCCAGCATTTT. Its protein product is CASSLGETGFSNQPQHF. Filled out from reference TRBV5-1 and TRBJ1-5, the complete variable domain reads KAGVTQTPRYLIKTRGQQVTLSCSPISGHRSVSWYQQTPGQGLQFLFEYFSETQRNKGNFPGRFSGRQFSNSRSEMNVSTLELGDSALYLCASSLGETGFSNQPQHFGDGTRLSIL.

The CDR3 DNA follows: TGCAGTGCTACGCTAAAATATGAGCAGTTCTTC. As protein: CSATLKYEQFF. V usage is TRBV20-1 and J usage is TRBJ2-1; no clear D gene. Germline lookup yields CDR1 DFQATT and CDR2 SNEGSKA (reference sequence). The CDR3 spans 11 residues. V lost 4 bases to trimming and J lost 8 bases, with 9 bases between them.

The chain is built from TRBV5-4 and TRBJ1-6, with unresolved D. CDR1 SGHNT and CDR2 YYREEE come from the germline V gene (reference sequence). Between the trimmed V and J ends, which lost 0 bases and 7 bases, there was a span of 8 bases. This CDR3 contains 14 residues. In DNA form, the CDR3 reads TGTGCCAGCAGCTTGGCCGGGGAAAATTCACCCCTCCACTTT. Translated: CASSLAGENSPLHF.

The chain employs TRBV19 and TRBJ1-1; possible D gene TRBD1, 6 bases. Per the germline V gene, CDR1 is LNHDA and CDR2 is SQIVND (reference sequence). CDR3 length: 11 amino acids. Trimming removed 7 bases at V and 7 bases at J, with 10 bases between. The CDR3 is CASTWGLEAFF. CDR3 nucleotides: TGTGCCAGTACCTGGGGGCTTGAAGCTTTCTTT.